This T cell receptor beta chain was sequenced in a study of cytomegalovirus exposure and HLA in healthy donors. This clone was seen a single time. Its cognate antigen is unknown. Whole-study findings and limits: In a later analysis, HLA-C alleles had the fewest associated TCRs, DRB1 alleles the most.

PCR involved 60 Vbeta and 13 Jbeta primers. Per the authors' pipeline: Counted up in a later analysis, unique TCR beta chains came to around 80 million, with around 11 million shared. Measured with immunoSEQ multiplex PCR; TCRdb has only the in-frame clones, and not every one. The V and J calls and clone size were taken over from that table, and D and trimming were inferred from the DNA. In the table there are roughly 140,000 clones, around 84% of which are singletons. The V end lost 5 bases, the J end lost 2 bases, and 9 bases lay between the germline ends. Germline CDR1 reads MNHEY; CDR2 reads SVGAGI. There are 13 residues in the CDR3.

The specimen was PBMCs. The V call is TRBV6-5, the J call TRBJ1-2, with a tentative D call TRBD1 (6 bases). The sequence was collected from a man aged 35-49 years in good health and CMV-seropositive. The CDR3 DNA sequence: TGTGCCAGCAGTACGGGACACAACTATGGCTACACCTTC. It specifies CASSTGHNYGYTF.